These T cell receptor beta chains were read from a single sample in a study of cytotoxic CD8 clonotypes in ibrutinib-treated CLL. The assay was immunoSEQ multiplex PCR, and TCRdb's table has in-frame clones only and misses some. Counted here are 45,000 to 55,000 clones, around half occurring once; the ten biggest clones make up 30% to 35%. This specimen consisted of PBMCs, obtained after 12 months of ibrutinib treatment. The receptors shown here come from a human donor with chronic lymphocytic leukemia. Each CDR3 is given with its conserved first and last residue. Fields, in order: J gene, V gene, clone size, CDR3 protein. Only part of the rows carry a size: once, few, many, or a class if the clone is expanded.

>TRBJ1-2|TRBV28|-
CASSPRSTGYTF
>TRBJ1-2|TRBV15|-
CATSLANYGYTF
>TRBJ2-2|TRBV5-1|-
CASSRQDTGELFF
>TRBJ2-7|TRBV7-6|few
CASSPRQGYEQYF
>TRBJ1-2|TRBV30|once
CAWTSGTAYGYTF
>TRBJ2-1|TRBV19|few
CASREGTRPYNEQFF
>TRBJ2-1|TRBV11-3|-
CASSLASGRMEQFF
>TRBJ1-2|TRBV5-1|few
CASSSLRTNYGYTF
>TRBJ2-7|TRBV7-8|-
CASSPPGQTLRKQYF
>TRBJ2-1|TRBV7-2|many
CASSSGVAEQFF
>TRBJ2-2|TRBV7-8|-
CASSFEGLANTGELFF
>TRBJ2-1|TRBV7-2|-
CASSLEGGIGRSSYNEQFF
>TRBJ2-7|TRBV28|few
CASIGSRGFYEQYF
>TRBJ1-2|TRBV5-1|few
CASSFLENYGYTF
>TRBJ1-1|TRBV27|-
CASSFQTGEGTEAFF
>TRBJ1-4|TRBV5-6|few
CASSLTGTGGEKLFF
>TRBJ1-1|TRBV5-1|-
CASSPGTGTEAFF
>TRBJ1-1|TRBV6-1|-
CASSELGTAGEAFF
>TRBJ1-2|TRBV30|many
CAWRPDRASNYGYTF
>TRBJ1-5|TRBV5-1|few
CASSWEGGVGQPQHF
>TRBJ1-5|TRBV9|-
CASSVGGNSNQPQHF
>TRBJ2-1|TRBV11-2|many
CASSLDLYEQFF
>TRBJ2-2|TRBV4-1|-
CASSQTDRGGTGELFF
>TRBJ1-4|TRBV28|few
CASSLLTGIMEKLFF
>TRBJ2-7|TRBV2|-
CAGLLQGQGQSSYEQYF
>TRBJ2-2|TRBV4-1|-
CASSQDRLSAGELFF
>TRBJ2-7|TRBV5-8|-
CASSLLGQGYEQYF
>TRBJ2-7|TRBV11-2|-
CASSLSRGGEQYF
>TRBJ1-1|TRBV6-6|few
CASSRPGTEAFF
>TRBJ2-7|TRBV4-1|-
CASSREAGGAREQYF
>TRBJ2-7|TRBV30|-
CAWIRLKWPSERYEQYF
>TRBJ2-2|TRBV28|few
CASGTRVNPGELFF
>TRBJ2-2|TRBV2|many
CASTPSGTSGSTGELFF
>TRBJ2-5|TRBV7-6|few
CASSLGAREGAETQYF
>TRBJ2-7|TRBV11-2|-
CASSPFELAVSIKQYF
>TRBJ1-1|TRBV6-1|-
CASSEVDRGLTEAFF
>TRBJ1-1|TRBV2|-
CASSSRMNTEAFF
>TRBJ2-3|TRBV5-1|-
CASSFPTLEVTDTQYF
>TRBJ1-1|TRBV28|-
CASSPNPGNRNTEAFF
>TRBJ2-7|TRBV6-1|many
CASMSGGTYEQYF
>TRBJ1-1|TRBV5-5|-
CASSLRVSGIGTEAFF
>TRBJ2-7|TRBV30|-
CAWSGDRGTYEQYF
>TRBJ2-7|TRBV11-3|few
CASSQDRTTHRTTYEQYF
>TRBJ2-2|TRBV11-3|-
CASSIGGADTGELFF
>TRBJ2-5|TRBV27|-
CASSGGRGRGQETQYF
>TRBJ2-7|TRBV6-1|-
CASSWDRELYEQYF
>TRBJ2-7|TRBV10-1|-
CASSVLAEQYF
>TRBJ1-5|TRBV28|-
CASPTGNQPQHF
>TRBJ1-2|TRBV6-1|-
CASSVTARGYTF
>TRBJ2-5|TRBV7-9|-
CASSWGQGSEETQYF
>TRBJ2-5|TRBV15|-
CATSRRTSGQVQETQYF
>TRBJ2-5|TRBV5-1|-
CASSLVETGKETQYF